The rows below give T cell receptor beta chains drawn from one sample of a study of beta chain features in type 1 diabetes. Measured with immunoSEQ multiplex PCR; TCRdb has only the in-frame clones, and not every one. This table holds over 700,000 clones, roughly 16% found once. The sequenced sample was naive CD4+ T cells from blood. Source of these receptors: a woman aged 18-29 years in good health. CDR3s include the opening cysteine and the closing phenylalanine or tryptophan. A D gene is named only where the DNA matches it firmly. Not every row has a clone size; where given, it reads once, few, many or a size class.

d_call: TRBD2
clone_size: .
v_call: TRBV28
j_call: TRBJ2-7
cdr3_nt: TGTGCCAGCAGGACCGGTGGACTAGCGGCCTCCTACGAGCAGTACTTC
cdr3_aa: CASRTGGLAASYEQYF

d_call: .
clone_size: .
v_call: TRBV6-1
j_call: TRBJ2-5
cdr3_nt: TGTGCCACTACCAACAGGGTACAAGAGACCCAGTACTTC
cdr3_aa: CATTNRVQETQYF

d_call: TRBD1
clone_size: few
v_call: TRBV19
j_call: TRBJ2-3
cdr3_nt: TGTGCCAGTAGTGAGCAGGGGGCAGATACGCAGTATTTT
cdr3_aa: CASSEQGADTQYF

d_call: TRBD1
clone_size: few
v_call: TRBV7-8
j_call: TRBJ2-7
cdr3_nt: TGTGCCAGCAGGCAACAGGGGGAGCAGTACTTC
cdr3_aa: CASRQQGEQYF

d_call: TRBD2
clone_size: few
v_call: TRBV9
j_call: TRBJ2-3
cdr3_nt: TGTGCCAGCAGCGACAGGAGCGGGATCACAGATACGCAGTATTTT
cdr3_aa: CASSDRSGITDTQYF

d_call: .
clone_size: few
v_call: TRBV28
j_call: TRBJ2-7
cdr3_nt: TGTGCCAGCAGTTTAGACGGGCCCCCCTACGAGCAGTACTTC
cdr3_aa: CASSLDGPPYEQYF

d_call: .
clone_size: few
v_call: TRBV7-3
j_call: TRBJ2-5
cdr3_nt: TGTGCCAGCAGCTTAGCGCGTTTCAGCCAAGAGACCCAGTACTTC
cdr3_aa: CASSLARFSQETQYF

d_call: TRBD2
clone_size: few
v_call: TRBV6-5
j_call: TRBJ2-7
cdr3_nt: TGTGCCAGCAGCCGCTCTCCGAGCGGGGACGAGCAGTACTTC
cdr3_aa: CASSRSPSGDEQYF

d_call: .
clone_size: .
v_call: TRBV15
j_call: TRBJ2-3
cdr3_nt: TGTGCCACCAGCAGAGGAGGATCCCTCACAGATACGCAGTATTTT
cdr3_aa: CATSRGGSLTDTQYF

d_call: .
clone_size: few
v_call: TRBV6-5
j_call: TRBJ2-7
cdr3_nt: TGTGCCAGCAAAAGGGGTAGACTATCCCCCTACGAGCAGTACTTC
cdr3_aa: CASKRGRLSPYEQYF

d_call: TRBD2
clone_size: .
v_call: TRBV6-5
j_call: TRBJ2-1
cdr3_nt: TGTGCCAGCAGCTCGGGGCTAGCGGGAGCCAATGAGCAGTTCTTC
cdr3_aa: CASSSGLAGANEQFF

d_call: .
clone_size: .
v_call: TRBV7-9
j_call: TRBJ2-7
cdr3_nt: TGTGCCAGCAGCACAGGGACCTCCTACGAGCAGTACTTC
cdr3_aa: CASSTGTSYEQYF

d_call: .
clone_size: .
v_call: TRBV4-2
j_call: TRBJ1-3
cdr3_nt: TGTGCCAGCAGCCAAGAAACGGGCTCTGGAAACACCATATATTTT
cdr3_aa: CASSQETGSGNTIYF

d_call: TRBD1
clone_size: .
v_call: TRBV28
j_call: TRBJ1-5
cdr3_nt: TGTGCCAGCCGGACAGGGGGCATCCAGCCCCAGCATTTT
cdr3_aa: CASRTGGIQPQHF

d_call: TRBD2
clone_size: .
v_call: TRBV7-6
j_call: TRBJ2-2
cdr3_nt: TGTGCCAGCAGCTCTAGCGGAAAGGGACCCGGGGAGCTGTTTTTT
cdr3_aa: CASSSSGKGPGELFF

d_call: .
clone_size: .
v_call: TRBV7-9
j_call: TRBJ1-2
cdr3_nt: TGTGCCAGCAGCCGACAAGAAAACTATGGCTACACCTTC
cdr3_aa: CASSRQENYGYTF

d_call: .
clone_size: .
v_call: TRBV4-2
j_call: TRBJ2-5
cdr3_nt: TGTGCCAGCAGCCAAGTCGAGAGACAAGAGACCCAGTACTTC
cdr3_aa: CASSQVERQETQYF

d_call: .
clone_size: .
v_call: TRBV4-1
j_call: TRBJ2-1
cdr3_nt: TGCGCCAGCAGCCAAGCGGGGAGTTTCTACAATGAGCAGTTCTTC
cdr3_aa: CASSQAGSFYNEQFF

d_call: .
clone_size: few
v_call: TRBV7-2
j_call: TRBJ1-5
cdr3_nt: TGTGCCAGCAGCTTAATGGTACCAAGCAATCAGCCCCAGCATTTT
cdr3_aa: CASSLMVPSNQPQHF

d_call: TRBD2
clone_size: .
v_call: TRBV5-6
j_call: TRBJ2-3
cdr3_nt: TGTGCCAGCAGCCTGCCCGGGACTAGCGGGGCAGATACGCAGTATTTT
cdr3_aa: CASSLPGTSGADTQYF

d_call: .
clone_size: few
v_call: TRBV29-1
j_call: TRBJ2-3
cdr3_nt: TGCAGCGTCCAGCCCCACGGAGCTAGCACAGATACGCAGTATTTT
cdr3_aa: CSVQPHGASTDTQYF

d_call: .
clone_size: .
v_call: TRBV14
j_call: TRBJ2-7
cdr3_nt: TGTGCCAGCAGCCAAGTGGCAATAGGCGGGTCAAGGTCCTACGAGCAGTACTTC
cdr3_aa: CASSQVAIGGSRSYEQYF

d_call: .
clone_size: few
v_call: TRBV28
j_call: TRBJ2-7
cdr3_nt: TGTGCCAGCAGTTTGAGACAGGTCAACGAGCAGTACTTC
cdr3_aa: CASSLRQVNEQYF

d_call: TRBD2
clone_size: few
v_call: TRBV11-3
j_call: TRBJ2-5
cdr3_nt: TGTGCCAGCAGCTCCGGCGGGAGTACGGGAGAGACCCAGTACTTC
cdr3_aa: CASSSGGSTGETQYF

d_call: TRBD1
clone_size: few
v_call: TRBV6-1
j_call: TRBJ2-7
cdr3_nt: TGTGCCAGCAGTGGCCGGGACAGGGACTTCTACGAGCAGTACTTC
cdr3_aa: CASSGRDRDFYEQYF

d_call: TRBD2
clone_size: .
v_call: TRBV5-6
j_call: TRBJ2-1
cdr3_nt: TGTGCCAGCAGCTTCCTCCCTAGCGGGAGGGCCATTTCCTACAATGAGCAGTTCTTC
cdr3_aa: CASSFLPSGRAISYNEQFF

d_call: TRBD1
clone_size: few
v_call: TRBV28
j_call: TRBJ1-5
cdr3_nt: TGTGCCAGCAGCCTCCGGGACAGGGGGCTTAAGAGCAATCAGCCCCAGCATTTT
cdr3_aa: CASSLRDRGLKSNQPQHF

d_call: .
clone_size: .
v_call: TRBV28
j_call: TRBJ1-2
cdr3_nt: TGTGCCAGCAGTTTAACATACACCGAGAACACCTATGGCTACACCTTC
cdr3_aa: CASSLTYTENTYGYTF

d_call: TRBD1
clone_size: .
v_call: TRBV7-2
j_call: TRBJ2-7
cdr3_nt: TGTGCCAGCAGCCAGAGACAGGGTCCCTACGAGCAGTACTTC
cdr3_aa: CASSQRQGPYEQYF

d_call: .
clone_size: few
v_call: TRBV27
j_call: TRBJ2-7
cdr3_nt: TGTGCCAGCAGTTTATCCGGACGATCCGAGCAGTACTTC
cdr3_aa: CASSLSGRSEQYF

d_call: TRBD2
clone_size: .
v_call: TRBV7-3
j_call: TRBJ2-1
cdr3_nt: TGTGCCAGCAGCCTGGTAGCGGGAGGGAGGAATGAGCAGTTCTTC
cdr3_aa: CASSLVAGGRNEQFF

d_call: .
clone_size: few
v_call: TRBV7-2
j_call: TRBJ1-1
cdr3_nt: TGTGCCAGCAGCTTAGCGGGGCGCACTGAAGCTTTCTTT
cdr3_aa: CASSLAGRTEAFF

d_call: .
clone_size: few
v_call: TRBV4-1
j_call: TRBJ1-5
cdr3_nt: TGCGCCAGCAGCCAAACCGGGACCGAGGGGAGGCCCCAGCATTTT
cdr3_aa: CASSQTGTEGRPQHF

d_call: .
clone_size: few
v_call: TRBV2
j_call: TRBJ1-5
cdr3_nt: TGTGCCAGCAGTGAACAGGGAGTGAAGCCCCAGCATTTT
cdr3_aa: CASSEQGVKPQHF

d_call: .
clone_size: .
v_call: TRBV4-3
j_call: TRBJ2-7
cdr3_nt: TGCGCCAGCAGCCAAGATACTGGGCCCTACGAGCAGTACTTC
cdr3_aa: CASSQDTGPYEQYF

d_call: .
clone_size: .
v_call: TRBV11-2
j_call: TRBJ1-3
cdr3_nt: TGTGCCAGCAGCCCCTCTCAGCCTACCATATATTTT
cdr3_aa: CASSPSQPTIYF

d_call: .
clone_size: few
v_call: TRBV5-4
j_call: TRBJ2-2
cdr3_nt: TGTGCCAGCAGCTTGGGGGCCTTTGGTGCGCTGTTTTTT
cdr3_aa: CASSLGAFGALFF

d_call: .
clone_size: .
v_call: TRBV7-8
j_call: TRBJ2-1
cdr3_nt: TGTGCCAGCACCCCCCAGGACAGCTACAATGAGCAGTTCTTC
cdr3_aa: CASTPQDSYNEQFF

d_call: TRBD1
clone_size: .
v_call: TRBV6-6
j_call: TRBJ1-2
cdr3_nt: TGTGCCAGCAGTTATTCCCGGACAGGCACCTATGGCTACACCTTC
cdr3_aa: CASSYSRTGTYGYTF

d_call: .
clone_size: .
v_call: TRBV7-2
j_call: TRBJ1-2
cdr3_nt: TGTGCCAGCAGCTCGGGGACGGCCCGCGGCGAGGGCTACACCTTC
cdr3_aa: CASSSGTARGEGYTF

d_call: .
clone_size: few
v_call: TRBV10-3
j_call: TRBJ2-7
cdr3_nt: TGTGCCATCAGTGAGTCGGAACCCCGGGACGTCTGGAATAGGCAGTACTTC
cdr3_aa: CAISESEPRDVWNRQYF

d_call: .
clone_size: .
v_call: TRBV5-6
j_call: TRBJ2-7
cdr3_nt: TGTGCCAGCAGCTTCCTGGATGGTTACGAGCAGTACTTC
cdr3_aa: CASSFLDGYEQYF

d_call: TRBD1
clone_size: few
v_call: TRBV27
j_call: TRBJ1-5
cdr3_nt: TGTGCCAGCAGGACCGCCGGGACAGGGGACAATCAGCCCCAGCATTTT
cdr3_aa: CASRTAGTGDNQPQHF

d_call: TRBD2
clone_size: .
v_call: TRBV7-2
j_call: TRBJ2-5
cdr3_nt: TGTGCCAGCAGCTTAGCAAGGGCGGGAGAGTTATGGGAGACCCAGTACTTC
cdr3_aa: CASSLARAGELWETQYF

d_call: TRBD1
clone_size: few
v_call: TRBV7-2
j_call: TRBJ2-1
cdr3_nt: TGTGCCAGCAGCATAGCCGGGACAGTGTACAATGAGCAGTTCTTC
cdr3_aa: CASSIAGTVYNEQFF

d_call: TRBD1
clone_size: .
v_call: TRBV2
j_call: TRBJ2-2
cdr3_nt: TGTGCCAGCAGTGGACAGGGGCCCGGGGAGCTGTTTTTT
cdr3_aa: CASSGQGPGELFF

d_call: .
clone_size: few
v_call: TRBV5-1
j_call: TRBJ2-6
cdr3_nt: TGCGCCAGCAGCCCCAGCTCTGGGGCCAACGTCCTGACTTTC
cdr3_aa: CASSPSSGANVLTF

d_call: .
clone_size: .
v_call: TRBV28
j_call: TRBJ2-2
cdr3_nt: TGTGCCAGCAGGCCGGGACCGAACACCGGGGAGCTGTTTTTT
cdr3_aa: CASRPGPNTGELFF

d_call: .
clone_size: .
v_call: TRBV18
j_call: TRBJ2-5
cdr3_nt: TGTGCCAGCTCACCTCAGTTTGCAGAGACCCAGTACTTC
cdr3_aa: CASSPQFAETQYF

d_call: .
clone_size: .
v_call: TRBV21-1
j_call: TRBJ1-4
cdr3_nt: TGTGCCAGCAGCAAAAAACCGGGACAGCACCCGTTTTTT
cdr3_aa: CASSKKPGQHPFF